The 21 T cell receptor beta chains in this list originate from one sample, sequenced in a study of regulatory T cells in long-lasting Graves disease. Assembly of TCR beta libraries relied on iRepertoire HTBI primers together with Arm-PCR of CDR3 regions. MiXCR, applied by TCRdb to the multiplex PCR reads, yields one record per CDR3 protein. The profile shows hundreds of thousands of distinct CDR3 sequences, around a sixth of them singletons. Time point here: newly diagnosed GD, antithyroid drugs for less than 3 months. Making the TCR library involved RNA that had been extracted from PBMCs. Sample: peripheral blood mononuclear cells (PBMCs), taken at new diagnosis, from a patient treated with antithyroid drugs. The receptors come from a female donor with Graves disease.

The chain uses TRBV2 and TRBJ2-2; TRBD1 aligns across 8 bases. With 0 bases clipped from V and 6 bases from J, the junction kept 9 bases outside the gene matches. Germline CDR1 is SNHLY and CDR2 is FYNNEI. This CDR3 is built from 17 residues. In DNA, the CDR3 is TGTGCCAGCAGTGAAGCGCTTCCAGGGGGCGGATCCGGGGAGCTGTTTTTT. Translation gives CASSEALPGGGSGELFF.

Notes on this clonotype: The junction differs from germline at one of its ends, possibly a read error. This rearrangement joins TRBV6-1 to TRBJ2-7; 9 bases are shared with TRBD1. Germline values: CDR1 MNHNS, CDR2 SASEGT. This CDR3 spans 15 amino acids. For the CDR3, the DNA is TGTGCCAGCAGTACGGCCGGGACAGGGTCCTACGAGCAGCACTTC. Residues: CASSTAGTGSYEQHF.

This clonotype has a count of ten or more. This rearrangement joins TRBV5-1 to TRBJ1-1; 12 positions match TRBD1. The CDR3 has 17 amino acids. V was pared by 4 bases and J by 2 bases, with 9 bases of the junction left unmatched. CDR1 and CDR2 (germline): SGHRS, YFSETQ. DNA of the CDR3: TGCGCCAGCAGCCCGGGACAGGGGGCCTTTACAAACACTGAAGCTTTCTTT. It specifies CASSPGQGAFTNTEAFF.

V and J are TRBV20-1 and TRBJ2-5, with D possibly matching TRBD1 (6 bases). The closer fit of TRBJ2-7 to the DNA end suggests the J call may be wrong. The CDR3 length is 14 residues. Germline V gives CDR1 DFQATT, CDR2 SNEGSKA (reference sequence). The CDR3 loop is CSARDRDNSYEQYF. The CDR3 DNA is TGCAGTGCTAGAGACCGGGACAACTCCTACGAGCAGTACTTC.

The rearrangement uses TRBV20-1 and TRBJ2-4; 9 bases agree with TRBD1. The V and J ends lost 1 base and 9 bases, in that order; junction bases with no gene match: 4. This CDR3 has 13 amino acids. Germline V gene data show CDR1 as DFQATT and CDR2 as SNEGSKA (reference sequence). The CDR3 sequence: CSARGDRAGIQYF. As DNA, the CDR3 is TGCAGTGCTAGAGGGGACAGGGCGGGCATTCAGTACTTC.

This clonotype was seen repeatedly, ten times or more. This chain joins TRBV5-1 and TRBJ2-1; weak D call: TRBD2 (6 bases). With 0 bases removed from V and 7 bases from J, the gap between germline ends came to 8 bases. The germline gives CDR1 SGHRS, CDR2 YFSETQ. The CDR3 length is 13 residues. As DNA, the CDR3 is TGCGCCAGCAGCTTGGGTGCGGGAAATGAGCAGTTCTTC. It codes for CASSLGAGNEQFF. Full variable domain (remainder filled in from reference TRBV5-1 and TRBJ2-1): KAGVTQTPRYLIKTRGQQVTLSCSPISGHRSVSWYQQTPGQGLQFLFEYFSETQRNKGNFPGRFSGRQFSNSRSEMNVSTLELGDSALYLCASSLGAGNEQFFGPGTRLTVL.

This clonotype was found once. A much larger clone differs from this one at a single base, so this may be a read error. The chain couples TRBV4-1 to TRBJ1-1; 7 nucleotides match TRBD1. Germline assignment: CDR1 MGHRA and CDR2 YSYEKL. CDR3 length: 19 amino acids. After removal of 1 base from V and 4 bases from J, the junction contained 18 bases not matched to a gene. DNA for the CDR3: TGCGCCAGCAGCCAAGTCCTTGGATCCGAGGTCAGGGGGAGCACTGAAGCTTTCTTT. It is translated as CASSQVLGSEVRGSTEAFF.

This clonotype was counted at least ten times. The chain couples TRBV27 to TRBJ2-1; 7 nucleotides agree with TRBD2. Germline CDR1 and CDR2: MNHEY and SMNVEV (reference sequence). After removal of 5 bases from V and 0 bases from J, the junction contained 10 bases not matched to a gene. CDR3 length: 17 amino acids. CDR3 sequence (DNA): TGTGCCAGCAGTCCTTCAGCGGGACCTAGCTCCTACAATGAGCAGTTCTTC. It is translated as CASSPSAGPSSYNEQFF.

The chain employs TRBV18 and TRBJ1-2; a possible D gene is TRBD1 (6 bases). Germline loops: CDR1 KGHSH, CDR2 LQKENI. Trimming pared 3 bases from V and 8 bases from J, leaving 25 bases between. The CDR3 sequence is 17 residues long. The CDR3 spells CASSPYFPDSGSRGYTF. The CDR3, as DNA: TGTGCCAGCTCACCTTACTTTCCGGACAGCGGATCGCGAGGCTACACCTTC.

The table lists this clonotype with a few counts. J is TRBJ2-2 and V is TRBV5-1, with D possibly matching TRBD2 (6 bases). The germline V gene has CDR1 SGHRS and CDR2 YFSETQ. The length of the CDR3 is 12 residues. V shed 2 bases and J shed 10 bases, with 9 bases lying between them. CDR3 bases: TGCGCCAGCAGCTTCGGGGGTCAGGAGCTGTTTTTT. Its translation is CASSFGGQELFF.

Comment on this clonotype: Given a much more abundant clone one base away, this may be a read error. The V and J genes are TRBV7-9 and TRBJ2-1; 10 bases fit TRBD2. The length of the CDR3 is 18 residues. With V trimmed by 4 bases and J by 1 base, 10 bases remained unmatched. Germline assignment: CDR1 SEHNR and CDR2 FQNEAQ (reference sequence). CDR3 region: CASSSARGAGGSYNEQFF. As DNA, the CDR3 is TGTGCCAGCAGCTCCGCCCGCGGAGCGGGGGGGTCCTACAATGAGCAGTTCTTC.

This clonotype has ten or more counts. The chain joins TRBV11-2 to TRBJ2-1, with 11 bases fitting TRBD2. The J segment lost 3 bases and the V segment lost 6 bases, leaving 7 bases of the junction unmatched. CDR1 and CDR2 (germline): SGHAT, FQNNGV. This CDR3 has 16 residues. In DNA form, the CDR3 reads TGTGCCAGCAGTATTACCGGGACTAGCGGCTACAATGAGCAGTTCTTC. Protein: CASSITGTSGYNEQFF.

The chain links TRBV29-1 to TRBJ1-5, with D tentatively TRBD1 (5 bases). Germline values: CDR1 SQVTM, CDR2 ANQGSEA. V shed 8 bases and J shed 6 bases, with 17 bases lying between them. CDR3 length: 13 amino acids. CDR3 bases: TGCAGCTTCAGGCAGGGTGTGAGTCAGCCCCAGCATTTT. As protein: CSFRQGVSQPQHF.

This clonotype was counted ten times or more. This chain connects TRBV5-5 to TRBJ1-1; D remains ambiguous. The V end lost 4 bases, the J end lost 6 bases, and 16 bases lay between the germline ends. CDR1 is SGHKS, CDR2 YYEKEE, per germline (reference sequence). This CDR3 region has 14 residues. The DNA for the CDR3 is TGTGCCAGCAGCATACCGACCACGGTCGCTGAAGCTTTCTTT. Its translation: CASSIPTTVAEAFF.

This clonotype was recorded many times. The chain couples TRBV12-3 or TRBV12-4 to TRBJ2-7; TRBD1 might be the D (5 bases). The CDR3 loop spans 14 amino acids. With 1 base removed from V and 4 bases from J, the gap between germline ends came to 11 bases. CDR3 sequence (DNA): TGTGCCAGCAGTTTAGTAGGGGTCCTATACGAGCAGTACTTC. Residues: CASSLVGVLYEQYF.

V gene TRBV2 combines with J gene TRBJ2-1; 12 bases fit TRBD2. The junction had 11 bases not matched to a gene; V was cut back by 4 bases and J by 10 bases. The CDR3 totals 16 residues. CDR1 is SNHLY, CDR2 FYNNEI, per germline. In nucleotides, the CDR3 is TGTGCCAGCAGTGGACTAGCGGGAGCCCCCCCAGGGGAGCAGTTCTTC. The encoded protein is CASSGLAGAPPGEQFF.

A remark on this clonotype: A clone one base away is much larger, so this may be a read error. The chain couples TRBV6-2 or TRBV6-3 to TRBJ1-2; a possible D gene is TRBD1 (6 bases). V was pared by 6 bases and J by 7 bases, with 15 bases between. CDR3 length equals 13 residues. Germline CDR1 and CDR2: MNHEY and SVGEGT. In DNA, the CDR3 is TGTGCCAGCAGGCGGGACAACGTCGGTGGCTACACCTTC. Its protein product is CASRRDNVGGYTF.

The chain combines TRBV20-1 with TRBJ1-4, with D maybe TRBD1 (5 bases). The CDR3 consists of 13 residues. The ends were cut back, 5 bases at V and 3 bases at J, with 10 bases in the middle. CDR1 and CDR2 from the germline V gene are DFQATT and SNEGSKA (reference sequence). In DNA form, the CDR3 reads TGCAGTGCTTCGGGGGGGGCTAATGAAAAACTGTTTTTT. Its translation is CSASGGANEKLFF.

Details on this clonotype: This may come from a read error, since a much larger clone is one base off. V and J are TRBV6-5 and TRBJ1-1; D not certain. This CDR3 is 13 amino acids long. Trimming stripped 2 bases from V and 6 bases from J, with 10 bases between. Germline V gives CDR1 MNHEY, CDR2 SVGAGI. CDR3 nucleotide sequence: TGTGCCAGCAGTTACATACAGCACGCTGAAGCTTTCTTT. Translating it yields CASSYIQHAEAFF.

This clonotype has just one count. CDR3 sequence reads: CASSPIGGAGYEQYF. Here the CDR3 DNA reads TGTGCCAGCAGTCCGATAGGGGGCGCGGGGTACGAGCAGTACTTC. The chain has TRBV28 and TRBJ2-7, with D possibly TRBD1 on 7 matching bases. The CDR3 loop spans 15 amino acids. Trimming removed 5 bases from V and 4 bases from J, with 18 bases in between. Germline values: CDR1 MDHEN, CDR2 SYDVKM.

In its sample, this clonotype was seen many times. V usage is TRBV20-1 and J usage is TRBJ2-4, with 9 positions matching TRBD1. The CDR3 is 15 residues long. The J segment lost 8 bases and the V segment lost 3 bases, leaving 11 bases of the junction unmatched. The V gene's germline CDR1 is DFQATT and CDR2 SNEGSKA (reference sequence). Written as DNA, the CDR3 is TGCAGTGCTAGCGCCCTTACAGGGGGCGCGGACATTCAGTACTTC. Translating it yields CSASALTGGADIQYF.